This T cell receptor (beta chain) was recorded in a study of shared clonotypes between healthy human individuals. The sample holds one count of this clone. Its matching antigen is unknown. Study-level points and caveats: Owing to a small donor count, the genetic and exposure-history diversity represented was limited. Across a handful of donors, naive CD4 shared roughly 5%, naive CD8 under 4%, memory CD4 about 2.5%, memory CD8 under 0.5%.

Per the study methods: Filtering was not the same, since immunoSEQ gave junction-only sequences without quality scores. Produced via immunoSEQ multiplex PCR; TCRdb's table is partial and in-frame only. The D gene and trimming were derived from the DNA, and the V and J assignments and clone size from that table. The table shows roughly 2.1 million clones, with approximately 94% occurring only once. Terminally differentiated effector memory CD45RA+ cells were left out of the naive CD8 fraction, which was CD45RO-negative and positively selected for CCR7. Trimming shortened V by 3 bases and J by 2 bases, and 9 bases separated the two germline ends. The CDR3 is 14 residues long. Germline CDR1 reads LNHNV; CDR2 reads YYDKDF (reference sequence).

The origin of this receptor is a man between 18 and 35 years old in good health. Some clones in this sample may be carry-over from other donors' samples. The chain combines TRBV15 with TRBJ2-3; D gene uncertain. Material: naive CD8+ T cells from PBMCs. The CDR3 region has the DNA TGTGCCACCAGCAGCACGGGTTACACAGATACGCAGTATTTT. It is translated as CATSSTGYTDTQYF.